The rows below give T cell receptor beta chains drawn from one sample of a study of shared clonotypes between healthy human individuals. The assay was immunoSEQ multiplex PCR, and TCRdb's table has in-frame clones only and misses some. Found here are approximately 710,000 clones, roughly 88% of them singletons; the top ten hold 34%. Material: memory CD8+ T cells from PBMCs. The receptor set was obtained from a man between 18 and 29 years old in good health. Some clones in this sample may be carry-over from other donors' samples. The CDR3 runs from the conserved cysteine through the conserved F or W. The D gene is left open where the match is weak. The size field is filled for only some rows; it gives once, few, many or a size class.

d_call,clone_size,j_call,v_call,cdr3_nt,cdr3_aa
-,once,TRBJ2-3,TRBV7-6,TGTGCCAGCAGCTCTTTGGACAACCCAAGGCCAGATACGCAGTATTTT,CASSSLDNPRPDTQYF
TRBD1,-,TRBJ2-7,TRBV19,TGTGCCAGTAGTAATTGGGACAGGGGAGGCAACGAGCAGTACTTC,CASSNWDRGGNEQYF
-,-,TRBJ2-1,TRBV7-6,TGTGCCGTTTCCCCGGGCTGGGGGACCAACAATGAGCAGTTCTTC,CAVSPGWGTNNEQFF
-,-,TRBJ2-7,TRBV4-1,TGCGCCAGCAGCCAAGATCGCGGCTACGAGCAGTACTTC,CASSQDRGYEQYF
-,-,TRBJ2-2,TRBV9,TGTGCCAGCAGGCTGTCGAACACCGGGGAGCTGTTTTTT,CASRLSNTGELFF
-,-,TRBJ2-7,TRBV4-2,TGTGCCAGCAGCCAAGGGGACGACTCCTACGAGCAGTACTTC,CASSQGDDSYEQYF
-,once,TRBJ1-1,TRBV7-9,TGTGCCAGCAGCACGCGGATCTCGAACACTGAAGCTTTCTTT,CASSTRISNTEAFF
-,-,TRBJ1-4,TRBV28,TGTGCCAGCAGCCCCTGGGGGGGTGCTAATGAAAAACTGTTTTTT,CASSPWGGANEKLFF
-,-,TRBJ1-2,TRBV7-9,TGTGCCAGCACCCCCCACACCAACTATGGCTACACCTTC,CASTPHTNYGYTF
TRBD1,-,TRBJ1-2,TRBV27,TGTGCCAGCAGTTTAGGACAGGGGCCCTACTATGGCTACACCTTC,CASSLGQGPYYGYTF
-,-,TRBJ1-5,TRBV7-6,TGTGCCAGCAGCTTACCGGAGGGAGATAGCAATCAGCCCCAGCATTTT,CASSLPEGDSNQPQHF
-,-,TRBJ2-1,TRBV12-2,TGTGCAAGTCGCTCCAAAATGACTAGCGGGAGGCCTGAGCAGTTCTTC,CASRSKMTSGRPEQFF
-,few,TRBJ2-4,TRBV7-9,TGTGCCAGCAGCTTAGGGCTTGGAGAAGTAGCCAAAAACATTCAGTACTTC,CASSLGLGEVAKNIQYF
-,-,TRBJ2-2,TRBV27,TGTGCCAGCAGCGATATTAAATTAAACGGGGAGCTGTTTTTT,CASSDIKLNGELFF
-,-,TRBJ2-6,TRBV5-1,TGCGCCAGCAGCTTGGGACCACCCTCTGGGGCCAACGTCCTGACTTTC,CASSLGPPSGANVLTF
-,few,TRBJ1-5,TRBV19,TGTGCCAGTAGTATGGAACTGTACAATCAGCCCCAGCATTTT,CASSMELYNQPQHF
-,-,TRBJ1-1,TRBV7-3,TGTGCCAGCAGCTTAAACGGACACTCGAACACTGAAGCTTTCTTT,CASSLNGHSNTEAFF
-,-,TRBJ2-2,TRBV9,TGTGCCAGCAGCGTAGAGGACAGTATTAGCTTCAACACCGGGGAGCTGTTTTTT,CASSVEDSISFNTGELFF
-,-,TRBJ1-2,TRBV29-1,TGCAGCGCCAGCGGGGCTGTCTATGGCTACACCTTC,CSASGAVYGYTF
TRBD1,few,TRBJ2-1,TRBV19,TGTGCCAGTCGTGGGGGACAGCGCAATAATGAGCAGTTCTTC,CASRGGQRNNEQFF
-,-,TRBJ2-1,TRBV7-9,TGTGCCAGCAGCTTAGAGGGGCGGATAACCTACAATGAGCAGTTCTTC,CASSLEGRITYNEQFF
-,-,TRBJ2-1,TRBV11-2,TGTGCCAGCAGCCCCACTAGTATCCATGAGCAGTTCTTC,CASSPTSIHEQFF
TRBD1,few,TRBJ1-1,TRBV28,TGTGCCAGCAGTTTATTGGGGACAGGGCCTGAAGCTTTCTTT,CASSLLGTGPEAFF
-,-,TRBJ1-1,TRBV9,TGTGCCAGCAGCGTAGGAGGCCCGCGGGCGGGCCACATGAACACTGAAGCTTTCTTT,CASSVGGPRAGHMNTEAFF
-,few,TRBJ1-1,TRBV30,TGTGCCTGCACAGGGCTGAACACTGAAGCTTTCTTT,CACTGLNTEAFF
-,-,TRBJ1-2,TRBV6-6,TGTGCCAGCAGTTATTGGGCGCCGAGCTATGGCTACACCTTC,CASSYWAPSYGYTF
-,-,TRBJ2-1,TRBV25-1,TGTGCCAGCACCCAAAAGGGGGGATCCTACAATGAGCAGTTCTTC,CASTQKGGSYNEQFF
-,-,TRBJ2-7,TRBV15,TGTGCCACCGGTTTGGTGGGGGGCTACGAGCAGTACTTC,CATGLVGGYEQYF
-,-,TRBJ2-1,TRBV27,TGTGCCAGCAGTTCGGCGGAAACAGGTTCGGATGAGCAGTTCTTC,CASSSAETGSDEQFF
-,-,TRBJ2-3,TRBV27,TGTGCCAGCAGTTACCGGCGATACACAGATACGCAGTATTTT,CASSYRRYTDTQYF
-,-,TRBJ1-3,TRBV10-3,TGTGCCATCAGTTCCCCCAACTCTGGAAACACCATATATTTT,CAISSPNSGNTIYF